The next 20 T cell receptor beta chains were all read from a single sample in a study of CD8 T cells in ankylosing spondylitis. Broader study findings: Apparently characteristic of ankylosing spondylitis blood was a TCR beta motif (fewer than ten highly homologous variants).

In TCRdb, the 5' RACE reads were re-called with MiXCR into one record per CDR3 protein. The sample records approximately 550,000 distinct CDR3 sequences, roughly 13% being singletons. No antigen has been identified for these receptors. Sample: blood, either unsorted or a sorted T cell fraction (not recorded which). All receptors derive from a male donor with ankylosing spondylitis.

This clonotype came up a few times. The CDR3 nucleotides read TGCAGTGCTGGACAGAGCTCCTACAATGAGCAGTTCTTC. Its translation: CSAGQSSYNEQFF. V usage is TRBV20-1 and J usage is TRBJ2-1, with D possibly matching TRBD1 (6 bases). CDR1 DFQATT and CDR2 SNEGSKA come from the germline V gene (reference sequence). This CDR3 has 13 residues. V shed 5 bases and J shed 0 bases, with 8 bases lying between them.

This clonotype occurred a few times. CDR3 sequence (DNA): TGTGCCAGCAGTCCGCTAGGACAGGGGGCTGTTGCTGGGGCCAACGTCCTGACTTTC. Translated: CASSPLGQGAVAGANVLTF. The rearrangement uses TRBV27 and TRBJ2-6; 11 nucleotides line up with TRBD1. CDR1 is MNHEY, CDR2 SMNVEV, per germline (reference sequence). The CDR3 consists of 19 residues. V lost 5 bases and J lost 2; bases outside the gene matches: 11.

This sequence joins TRBV5-5 and TRBJ1-5, with D possibly TRBD1 on 5 matching bases. The CDR3 is 14 residues long. V lost 4 bases and J 9 bases, leaving 17 bases between the germline ends. The germline V gene encodes CDR1 SGHKS and CDR2 YYEKEE (reference sequence). The chain's CDR3 is CASSMDTLERPQHF. As DNA, the CDR3 is TGTGCCAGCAGCATGGACACTCTCGAAAGGCCCCAGCATTTT.

The chain joins TRBV25-1 to TRBJ1-1; no clear D gene. V was trimmed by 3 bases and J by 4 bases, leaving 6 bases between them. The CDR3 is 12 residues long. Germline lookup yields CDR1 MGHDK and CDR2 SYGVNS. This CDR3 is CASSEESTEAFF. The CDR3 coding sequence is TGTGCCAGCAGTGAGGAGAGCACTGAAGCTTTCTTT.

This clonotype turned up a few times. The J gene is TRBJ2-5, the V gene TRBV10-1; D is uncertain. Germline V CDR1 and CDR2: WNHNN, SYGVQD (reference sequence). This CDR3 region has 14 residues. V lost 3 bases, J lost 5 bases, and 13 bases lay in between. The CDR3 DNA follows: TGCGCCAGCAGTGACAGGTCTTCAAGGGAGACCCAGTACTTC. Residues: CASSDRSSRETQYF.

The CDR3 DNA reads as TGTGCCAGCACTGAGGGCTCTGCTGGGGCCAACGTCCTGACTTTC. Its protein product is CASTEGSAGANVLTF. This sequence joins TRBV6-1 and TRBJ2-6, with D perhaps TRBD2 (5 bases). CDR1 MNHNS and CDR2 SASEGT come from the germline V gene. The CDR3 sequence is 15 residues long. Trimming cost V 7 bases and J 2 bases, with 12 bases left between them.

In its sample, this clonotype was seen a few times. The rearrangement links TRBV4-1 to TRBJ2-5; 11 bases match TRBD2. CDR3 size: 17 residues. Germline CDR1 and CDR2: MGHRA and YSYEKL. Trimming cost V 3 bases and J 1 base; bases outside gene matches: 7. The CDR3 sequence: CASSHDASGRLQETQYF. CDR3 coding DNA: TGCGCCAGCAGCCATGATGCTAGCGGGAGGCTCCAAGAGACCCAGTACTTC.

This clonotype occurred a few times. The chain recombines TRBV20-1 with TRBJ2-5; D is ambiguous. Germline V gene sequence: CDR1 DFQATT, CDR2 SNEGSKA (reference sequence). This CDR3 has 12 residues. Trimming stripped 6 bases from V and 0 bases from J, with 8 bases between. The CDR3 protein is CSARMDQETQYF. The CDR3 bases are TGCAGTGCGAGGATGGACCAAGAGACCCAGTACTTC.

V gene TRBV10-3 combines with J gene TRBJ2-1, with TRBD2 matching 8 bases. The germline gives CDR1 ENHRY, CDR2 SYGVKD. V shed 3 bases, J shed 2 bases, and the junction held 6 bases outside the gene matches. The CDR3 is 16 residues long. The CDR3 DNA is TGTGCCATCAGTGAAAGTCCGGGAGGGACCTACAATGAGCAGTTCTTC. This sequence encodes CAISESPGGTYNEQFF.

The V gene is TRBV12-3 or TRBV12-4, the J gene TRBJ2-3; TRBD2 is a possible D gene (5 bases). V lost 11 bases and J lost 5, with 14 bases in between. The CDR3 contains 12 residues. The CDR3 reads CAGTPGGDTQYF. DNA of the CDR3: TGTGCCGGCACCCCAGGAGGAGATACGCAGTATTTT.

This clonotype was picked up many times. The rearrangement links TRBV27 to TRBJ2-7; D may be TRBD2 (6 bases). V lost 3 bases to trimming and J lost 0 bases, with 9 bases between them. The CDR3 covers 14 residues. Germline V lookup: CDR1 MNHEY, CDR2 SMNVEV (reference sequence). CDR3 DNA: TGTGCCAGCAGTTTCAACGGGGGCTCCTACGAGCAGTACTTC. This codes for CASSFNGGSYEQYF.

V is TRBV11-3 and J is TRBJ2-7; 8 nucleotides line up with TRBD2. Germline V gene lookup returns CDR1 SGHNT and CDR2 YENEEA. V lost 3 bases, J lost 7 bases, and 5 bases stayed unmatched. The CDR3 loop spans 13 amino acids. CDR3 DNA: TGTGCCAGCAGCTTTGGCGGGAGGAGGGAGCAGTACGTC. This gives the protein CASSFGGRREQYV.

In its sample, this clonotype was seen a few times. V and J are TRBV28 and TRBJ2-4, with D possibly TRBD2 on 6 matching bases. V was trimmed by 5 bases and J by 0 bases, leaving 14 bases between them. CDR1 and CDR2 from the germline V gene are MDHEN and SYDVKM. CDR3 length: 16 amino acids. CDR3 protein: CASSPGGAVAKNIQYF. CDR3 coding DNA: TGTGCCAGCAGTCCTGGCGGGGCCGTAGCCAAAAACATTCAGTACTTC.

The table lists this clonotype with many counts. The chain carries TRBV12-3 or TRBV12-4 and TRBJ1-5; no clear D gene. The V end was cut by 5 bases, the J end by 0 bases, with 14 bases between. This CDR3 is 16 amino acids long. The CDR3 coding sequence is TGTGCCAGCAGTGCTGGGAAGGGATATAGCAATCAGCCCCAGCATTTT. It yields the protein CASSAGKGYSNQPQHF.

This clonotype was seen many times. J is TRBJ2-3 and V is TRBV15, with D maybe TRBD1 (5 bases). CDR3 length: 15 residues. Trimming removed 3 bases from V and 6 bases from J, with 16 bases in between. CDR1 and CDR2 (germline): LNHNV, YYDKDF (reference sequence). The CDR3 sequence is CATSRASLKGDTQYF. DNA of the CDR3: TGTGCCACCAGCAGGGCCTCGTTAAAGGGGGATACGCAGTATTTT.

This clonotype is a singleton in its sample. The DNA of the CDR3 is TGTGCCAGCAAAAGGGGACAGGGTAGCACCGGGGCCAACGTCCTGACTTTC. Amino acid sequence: CASKRGQGSTGANVLTF. The chain combines TRBV6-1 with TRBJ2-6; 9 bases are shared with TRBD1. The CDR3 runs 17 residues. The V gene end was trimmed by 7 bases and the J gene end by 4 bases; junction bases not matched to a gene: 11. Looked up from germline, CDR1 is MNHNS and CDR2 is SASEGT.

The sample holds a few counts of this clonotype. J is TRBJ2-1 and V is TRBV20-1; no clear D gene. Trimming removed 0 bases at V and 3 bases at J, with 12 bases between. Looked up from germline, CDR1 is DFQATT and CDR2 is SNEGSKA (reference sequence). The length of the CDR3 is 15 residues. CDR3 region: CSAREQFSRYNEQFF. The CDR3 coding sequence is TGCAGTGCTAGAGAGCAGTTCAGTCGCTACAATGAGCAGTTCTTC.

The chain joins TRBV5-1 to TRBJ2-5, with D possibly being TRBD1 or TRBD2 (5 bases each). Trimming took off 3 bases at V and 4 bases at J, with 13 bases between the two ends. Germline CDR1 is SGHRS and CDR2 is YFSETQ. The CDR3 contains 14 residues. The DNA for the CDR3 is TGCGCCAGCAGCTATGGGACGGCGGGAGAGACCCAGTACTTC. Translated, it gives CASSYGTAGETQYF.

This clonotype was found many times. This chain joins TRBV2 and TRBJ2-2; no firm D call. This CDR3 has 16 residues. V lost 3 bases and J lost 6, with 17 bases in between. Germline V CDR1 and CDR2: SNHLY, FYNNEI. The CDR3 loop reads CASSEPFVGRAGELFF. The DNA for the CDR3 is TGTGCCAGCAGTGAGCCTTTTGTCGGTCGAGCCGGGGAGCTGTTTTTT.

This chain connects TRBV9 to TRBJ2-7, with no clear D. In germline, CDR1 is SGDLS, CDR2 YYNGEE. V dropped 4 bases and J dropped 4 bases, with 9 bases sitting between them. The CDR3 spans 12 residues. CDR3 sequence: CASSPGKYEQYF. CDR3 DNA sequence: TGTGCCAGCAGCCCCGGAAAATACGAGCAGTACTTC.